The next 10 T cell receptor beta chains were all read from a single sample in a study of PD-1 blockade in classical Hodgkin lymphoma. Clones were read by immunoSEQ multiplex PCR, and TCRdb kept only the in-frame ones, dropping some. The sample contains tens of thousands of clones, around 82% of which appear only once. Each patient's relapse followed autologous stem cell transplantation, and brentuximab vedotin exposure varied. Sequencing was performed on peripheral blood mononuclear cells (PBMCs), taken at baseline. These receptors all come from a human donor with classical Hodgkin lymphoma.

V gene TRBV10-3 combines with J gene TRBJ2-3; 10 nucleotides align to TRBD2. The CDR3 runs 16 residues. V was clipped by 6 bases and J by 1 base; unmatched bases: 7. CDR1 ENHRY and CDR2 SYGVKD come from the germline V gene. DNA of the CDR3: TGTGCCATCAGGGCTAGCGGGGGCGGGGGCACAGATACGCAGTATTTT. This codes for CAIRASGGGGTDTQYF.

This clone turned up a few times. This chain links TRBV3-2 with TRBJ2-4. TRBV3-2 is a pseudogene locus. The CDR3 is 9 residues long. This CDR3 reads CASSLRRCF. The CDR3 coding sequence is TGTGCCAGCAGCCTCCGTCGATGCTTC.

The J gene is TRBJ1-4, the V gene TRBV27; D is undetermined. The germline V gene has CDR1 MNHEY and CDR2 SMNVEV (reference sequence). The V gene lost 3 bases and the J gene lost 0 bases, with 8 bases spanning the gap. The CDR3 is 15 residues long. The CDR3 nucleotides read TGTGCCAGCAGTTTTAGGCAGTCAACTAATGAAAAACTGTTTTTT. Translated, it gives CASSFRQSTNEKLFF.

The CDR3 nucleotides are TGTGCCAGTAGTAGCGGCGGGCCCCTGGATACGCAGTATTTT. Its translation: CASSSGGPLDTQYF. J is TRBJ2-3 and V is TRBV19, with D maybe TRBD2 (5 bases). Germline CDR1 and CDR2: LNHDA and SQIVND (reference sequence). The CDR3 has 14 amino acids. Trimming cost V 4 bases and J 6 bases, with 14 bases left between them.

The chain couples TRBV27 to TRBJ2-7; D remains unclear. The CDR3 covers 15 residues. Germline V lookup: CDR1 MNHEY, CDR2 SMNVEV (reference sequence). Deletions cut 2 bases from V and 2 bases from J, with 13 bases between. The chain's CDR3 is CASSLKAIRTYEQYF. The CDR3 DNA reads as TGTGCCAGCAGTTTAAAGGCAATTAGAACCTACGAGCAGTACTTC.

Points on this clone: A read error may be the cause here, since a much bigger clone is one base away. The same CDR3 also results from other DNA sequences found in this sample. The V and J genes are TRBV5-1 and TRBJ1-6; D gene unclear. CDR1 and CDR2 from the germline V gene are SGHRS and YFSETQ. Trimming cost V 0 bases and J 0 bases, with 10 bases left between them. The CDR3 totals 17 residues. CDR3 bases: TGCGCCAGCAGCTTGGCAGAGCTGAGCTCCTATAATTCACCCCTCCACTTT. Its translation: CASSLAELSSYNSPLHF.

The DNA for the CDR3 is TGTGCCAGCTCACCAGAATGGACAGGGAAAAACAATGAGCAGTTCTTC. Amino acids: CASSPEWTGKNNEQFF. This chain connects TRBV18 to TRBJ2-1; TRBD1 aligns across 8 bases. The CDR3 contains 16 residues. The germline V gene has CDR1 KGHSH and CDR2 LQKENI. With 2 bases clipped from V and 5 bases from J, the junction kept 8 bases outside the gene matches.

The rearrangement joins TRBV4-2 to TRBJ2-5; perhaps TRBD2 as D (6 bases). Germline-derived CDR1 and CDR2 are LGHNA and YNFKEQ. The CDR3 has 17 amino acids. V lost 1 base and J lost 2, with 17 bases in between. DNA for the CDR3: TGTGCCAGCAGCCAAGCGGCGGGGAGCCTCGTTCAAGAGACCCAGTACTTC. Translating gives CASSQAAGSLVQETQYF.

The chain joins TRBV9 to TRBJ1-5; possible D gene TRBD1, 5 bases. This CDR3 is 15 amino acids long. Germline V gene lookup returns CDR1 SGDLS and CDR2 YYNGEE. Between the trimmed V and J ends, which lost 0 bases and 7 bases, there was a span of 14 bases. CDR3 bases: TGTGCCAGCAGCGTAGGGGGGAGCGGGCCCCAGCCCCAGCATTTT. It codes for CASSVGGSGPQPQHF.

The CDR3 nucleotides read TGTGCCAGCAGTTCCCCGGGACACTACAATGAGCAGTTCTTC. Translation: CASSSPGHYNEQFF. The genes are TRBV6-6 and TRBJ2-1; D may be TRBD1 (6 bases). CDR1 is MNHNY and CDR2 is SVGAGI in the germline V gene (reference sequence). The ends were cut back, 4 bases at V and 3 bases at J, with 10 bases in the middle. The CDR3 is made up of 14 amino acids.